The 24 T cell receptor beta chains below were found in one sample sequenced in a study of naive and memory T cell subsets. The beta constant-region primer was an equimolar mix of two oligonucleotides covering TRBC1 and TRBC2. The ligated cDNA underwent four PCR rounds using SP2 and nested alpha and beta constant-region primers. One entry per CDR3 protein, called by TCRdb with MiXCR from the UMI-ligation and nested PCR reads. The table has 95,000 to 150,000 distinct CDR3 sequences, 36% seen once. Input material: central memory CD4+ T cells from blood. The source is a human donor in good health.

The chain recombines TRBV11-2 with TRBJ2-2; D ambiguous. The germline gives CDR1 SGHAT, CDR2 FQNNGV. The CDR3 runs 16 residues. V dropped 5 bases and J dropped 7 bases, with 20 bases sitting between them. The DNA of the CDR3 is TGTGCCAGCAGCCCTCGAGTGGCGGCCAGCAGCGGGGAGCTGTTTTTT. Amino acid sequence: CASSPRVAASSGELFF.

This clonotype was counted between two and nine times. The CDR3 loop reads CSARDLRLSSSYEQYF. CDR3 DNA: TGCAGTGCTAGAGATTTGCGGCTCTCGAGCTCCTACGAGCAGTACTTC. The chain carries TRBV20-1 and TRBJ2-7; D not resolved. CDR1 DFQATT and CDR2 SNEGSKA come from the germline V gene (reference sequence). There are 16 residues in the CDR3. Deletions cut 0 bases from V and 0 bases from J, with 15 bases between.

The rearrangement uses TRBV28 and TRBJ2-7, with 9 bases lining up with TRBD2. Per the germline V gene, CDR1 is MDHEN and CDR2 is SYDVKM. The trim removed 5 bases at V and 4 bases at J, leaving 15 bases unmatched. The CDR3 is made up of 17 amino acids. The CDR3 is CASSRNTIAGEGYEQYF. The CDR3 DNA follows: TGTGCCAGCAGTCGGAACACGATAGCGGGAGAAGGATACGAGCAGTACTTC.

Many counts were recorded for this clonotype. The chain employs TRBV29-1 and TRBJ2-1, with 7 bases that match TRBD1. The V gene end was trimmed by 6 bases and the J gene end by 6 bases; junction bases not matched to a gene: 8. The CDR3 runs to 13 residues. Per germline, CDR1 SQVTM and CDR2 ANQGSEA. The CDR3 nucleotides read TGCAGCGTCGATAGACAGGGCGGCAATGAGCAGTTCTTC. Encoded protein: CSVDRQGGNEQFF.

This chain uses TRBV6-1 with TRBJ1-1, with a possible D match to TRBD1 (6 bases). This CDR3 region has 13 residues. V shed 4 bases and J shed 3 bases, with 9 bases lying between them. Germline V gene sequence: CDR1 MNHNS, CDR2 SASEGT. The CDR3 reads CASSANRDTEAFF. The CDR3 DNA is TGTGCCAGCAGTGCGAACAGGGACACTGAAGCTTTCTTT.

The rearrangement links TRBV2 to TRBJ2-1; D possibly corresponds to TRBD2 (6 bases). CDR1 SNHLY and CDR2 FYNNEI come from the germline V gene. There are 16 residues in the CDR3. V lost 0 bases and J lost 9, with 18 bases in between. The CDR3 coding sequence is TGTGCCAGCAGTGAAGCTGGCGGGGCTAGTCTTGGTGAGCAGTTCTTC. This translates into CASSEAGGASLGEQFF.

V and J are TRBV5-1 and TRBJ2-7; D not resolved. The germline V and J ends were trimmed by 0 bases and 4 bases, with 11 bases remaining between them. The CDR3 consists of 14 residues. The germline V gene has CDR1 SGHRS and CDR2 YFSETQ. CDR3 coding DNA: TGCGCCAGCAGCTTGGTGGCGGAGAGATACGAGCAGTACTTC. Amino acids: CASSLVAERYEQYF.

The V and J genes are TRBV5-5 and TRBJ2-7; TRBD1 is a possible D gene (5 bases). The CDR3 loop spans 14 amino acids. Trimming took off 5 bases at V and 8 bases at J, with 20 bases between the two ends. From germline, CDR1 is SGHKS and CDR2 YYEKEE (reference sequence). The CDR3 DNA follows: TGTGCCAGCAGTGGGGCGTTTGAACAATTCCAGCAGTACTTC. Translated, it gives CASSGAFEQFQQYF.

This clonotype has more than one count but fewer than ten. This chain links TRBV5-1 with TRBJ1-1, with 7 bases identical to TRBD1. This CDR3 is 12 amino acids long. CDR1 is SGHRS, CDR2 YFSETQ, per germline. V lost 7 bases, J lost 3 bases, and 3 bases stayed unmatched. CDR3 bases: TGCGCCAGCTTCGACAGGGACACTGAAGCTTTCTTT. This gives the protein CASFDRDTEAFF. Combining the CDR3 with reference TRBV5-1 and TRBJ1-1 gives the whole variable domain KAGVTQTPRYLIKTRGQQVTLSCSPISGHRSVSWYQQTPGQGLQFLFEYFSETQRNKGNFPGRFSGRQFSNSRSEMNVSTLELGDSALYLCASFDRDTEAFFGQGTRLTVV.

This clonotype was found a few times. The V gene is TRBV20-1, the J gene TRBJ2-1; 7 bases fit TRBD2. The CDR3 sequence is 13 residues long. V dropped 2 bases and J dropped 9; count of bases not matched to a gene: 7. CDR1 DFQATT and CDR2 SNEGSKA come from the germline V gene (reference sequence). Written as DNA, the CDR3 is TGCAGTGCTAGAAAAAGCGGGATCACTGAGCAGTTCTTC. Protein sequence: CSARKSGITEQFF.

The V gene is TRBV20-1, the J gene TRBJ2-4; weak D call: TRBD2 (6 bases). This CDR3 contains 12 residues. Between the trimmed V and J ends, which lost 6 bases and 5 bases, there was a span of 11 bases. In germline, CDR1 is DFQATT, CDR2 SNEGSKA (reference sequence). CDR3 residues: CSAPGGENIQYF. CDR3 DNA: TGCAGTGCCCCCGGGGGTGAAAACATTCAGTACTTC.

Worth noting for this clonotype: Germline is not matched at one junction end, which may reflect a read error. The rearrangement links TRBV4-3 to TRBJ1-5, with 8 nucleotides matching TRBD1. Looked up from germline, CDR1 is LGHNA and CDR2 is YSLEER. CDR3 length: 14 residues. CDR3 DNA sequence: TGCGCCAGCAGCCAAGGGACAGGGCATCAGCACCAGCATTTT. This encodes CASSQGTGHQHQHF.

The chain joins TRBV27 to TRBJ1-5, with 7 bases lining up with TRBD1. This CDR3 region has 14 residues. V gave up 6 bases and J gave up 3 bases; unmatched junction bases: 5. Germline V gene sequence: CDR1 MNHEY, CDR2 SMNVEV (reference sequence). The CDR3 DNA reads as TGTGCCAGCAGCCGGGACAGCCCCAATCAGCCCCAGCATTTT. It yields the protein CASSRDSPNQPQHF.

This clonotype was observed a few times. V gene TRBV20-1 combines with J gene TRBJ1-2, with D hard to call. Trimming removed 6 bases from V and 3 bases from J, with 11 bases in between. Per germline, CDR1 DFQATT and CDR2 SNEGSKA (reference sequence). The CDR3 is 12 residues long. The CDR3 coding sequence is TGCAGTGCCCGTTGGGCGGACTATGGCTACACCTTC. Its translation is CSARWADYGYTF.

The V gene is TRBV5-1, the J gene TRBJ2-7; D unresolved. Trimming cost V 0 bases and J 2 bases, with 6 bases left between them. Germline V gene lookup returns CDR1 SGHRS and CDR2 YFSETQ. The CDR3 totals 13 residues. The CDR3 sequence is CASSLAVTYEQYF. The CDR3, as DNA: TGCGCCAGCAGCTTGGCGGTTACCTACGAGCAGTACTTC. Supplemented by reference TRBV5-1 and TRBJ2-7, the full variable domain reads KAGVTQTPRYLIKTRGQQVTLSCSPISGHRSVSWYQQTPGQGLQFLFEYFSETQRNKGNFPGRFSGRQFSNSRSEMNVSTLELGDSALYLCASSLAVTYEQYFGPGTRLTVT.

This clonotype has just a few counts. The J gene is TRBJ1-6, the V gene TRBV28; no clear D gene. Germline CDR1 MDHEN, CDR2 SYDVKM. The CDR3 is made up of 14 amino acids. The V gene lost 3 bases and the J gene lost 10 bases, with 13 bases spanning the gap. As DNA, the CDR3 is TGTGCCAGCAGTTTGGTAGTCGATGGATCACCCCTCCACTTT. Its protein product is CASSLVVDGSPLHF.

V gene TRBV5-1 combines with J gene TRBJ1-5; perhaps TRBD1 as D (6 bases). Germline V gene lookup returns CDR1 SGHRS and CDR2 YFSETQ. The CDR3 has 14 amino acids. V lost 4 bases, J lost 4 bases, and 12 bases lay in between. The DNA of the CDR3 is TGCGCCAGCAGCCTACAGGGACTTAATCAGCCCCAGCATTTT. Translation: CASSLQGLNQPQHF.

The chain recombines TRBV30 with TRBJ1-3, with D uncertain. The CDR3 has 12 residues. Trimming shortened V by 2 bases and J by 4 bases, and 6 bases separated the two germline ends. Germline assignment: CDR1 GTSNPN and CDR2 SVGIG (reference sequence). CDR3: CAWSSEGNTIYF. The CDR3 nucleotides are TGTGCCTGGAGTTCGGAGGGAAACACCATATATTTT. Supplemented by reference TRBV30 and TRBJ1-3, the full variable domain reads SQTIHQWPATLVQPVGSPLSLECTVEGTSNPNLYWYRQAAGRGLQLLFYSVGIGQISSEVPQNLSASRPQDRQFILSSKKLLLSDSGFYLCAWSSEGNTIYFGEGSWLTVV.

This clonotype showed up many times. The rearrangement joins TRBV28 to TRBJ1-1; 7 bases are shared with TRBD1. CDR3 size: 15 residues. In germline, CDR1 is MDHEN, CDR2 SYDVKM. V shed 5 bases and J 0 bases; nucleotides not matched to a gene: 6. CDR3 protein: CASSIGTALNTEAFF. DNA of the CDR3: TGTGCCAGCAGTATCGGGACAGCCTTGAACACTGAAGCTTTCTTT.

The rearrangement joins TRBV6-2 or TRBV6-3 to TRBJ2-2, with 10 bases fitting TRBD2. V dropped 2 bases and J dropped 3; count of bases not matched to a gene: 6. The germline V gene has CDR1 MNHEY and CDR2 SVGEGT. The CDR3 covers 17 residues. CDR3 DNA: TGTGCCAGCAGTTACGGGGCTAGCGGGAGTTACACCGGGGAGCTGTTTTTT. Translated: CASSYGASGSYTGELFF.

The chain recombines TRBV7-3 with TRBJ2-1; no clear D. This CDR3 has 16 amino acids. Germline values: CDR1 SGHTA, CDR2 FQGTGA. V was clipped by 1 base and J by 5 bases, with 15 bases between them. The CDR3 spells CASSLMVGRDHNEQFF. The CDR3, as DNA: TGTGCCAGCAGCTTAATGGTCGGCCGAGACCACAATGAGCAGTTCTTC. The full variable domain, with the rest looked up from reference TRBV7-3 and TRBJ2-1, is GAGVSQTPSNKVTEKGKYVELRCDPISGHTALYWYRQSLGQGPEFLIYFQGTGAADDSGLPNDRFFAVRPEGSVSTLKIQRTERGDSAVYLCASSLMVGRDHNEQFFGPGTRLTVL.

The V call is TRBV29-1, the J call TRBJ1-1, with D unclear. The V gene's germline CDR1 is SQVTM and CDR2 ANQGSEA. The CDR3 spans 10 residues. V gave up 4 bases and J gave up 8 bases, with 8 bases separating them. The CDR3 DNA reads as TGCAGCGTTGGGTATGGCGAAGCTTTCTTT. Residues: CSVGYGEAFF.

CDR3 amino acids: CASSPGEGKISPLHF. The CDR3 coding sequence is TGTGCCAGCAGCCCCGGTGAGGGAAAAATTTCACCCCTCCACTTT. The chain recombines TRBV12-3 or TRBV12-4 with TRBJ1-6; D unresolved. This CDR3 spans 15 amino acids. V was trimmed by 6 bases and J by 9 bases, leaving 18 bases between them.

This clonotype came up once. The chain uses TRBV6-2 or TRBV6-3 and TRBJ1-1; 8 bases align to TRBD1. Trimming took 6 bases from V and 2 from J; bases not matched to a gene: 8. This CDR3 is 15 amino acids long. Germline values: CDR1 MNHEY, CDR2 SVGEGT. This CDR3 reads CASRPYRGGNTEAFF. In DNA form, the CDR3 reads TGTGCCAGCAGACCTTACAGGGGGGGTAACACTGAAGCTTTCTTT.